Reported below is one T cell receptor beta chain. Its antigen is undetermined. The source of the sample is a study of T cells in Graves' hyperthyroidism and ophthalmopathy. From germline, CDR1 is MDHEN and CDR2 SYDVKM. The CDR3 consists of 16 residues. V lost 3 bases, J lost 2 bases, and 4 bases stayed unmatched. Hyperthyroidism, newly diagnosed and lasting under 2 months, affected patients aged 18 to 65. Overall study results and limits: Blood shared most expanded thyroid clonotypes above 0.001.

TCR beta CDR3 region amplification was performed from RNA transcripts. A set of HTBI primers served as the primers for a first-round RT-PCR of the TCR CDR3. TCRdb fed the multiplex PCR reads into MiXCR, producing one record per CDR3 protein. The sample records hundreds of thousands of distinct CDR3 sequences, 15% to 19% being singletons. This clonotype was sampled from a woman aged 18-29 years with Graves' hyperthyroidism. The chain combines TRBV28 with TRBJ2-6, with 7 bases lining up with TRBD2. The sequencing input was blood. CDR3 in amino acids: CASSLWGGTGANVLTF. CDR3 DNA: TGTGCCAGCAGTTTGTGGGGGGGGACTGGGGCCAACGTCCTGACTTTC.